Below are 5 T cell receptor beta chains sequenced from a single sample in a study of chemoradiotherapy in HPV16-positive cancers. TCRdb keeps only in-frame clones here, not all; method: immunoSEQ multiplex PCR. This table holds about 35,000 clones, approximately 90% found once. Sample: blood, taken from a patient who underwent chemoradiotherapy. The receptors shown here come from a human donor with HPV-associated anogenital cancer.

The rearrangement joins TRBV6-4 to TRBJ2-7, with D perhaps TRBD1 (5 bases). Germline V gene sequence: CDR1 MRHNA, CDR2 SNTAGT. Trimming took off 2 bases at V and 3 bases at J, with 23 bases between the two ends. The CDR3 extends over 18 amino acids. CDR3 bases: TGTGCCAGCAGTGACGTCGAAGTGACAGCGATATTAAACTACGAGCAGTACTTC. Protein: CASSDVEVTAILNYEQYF.

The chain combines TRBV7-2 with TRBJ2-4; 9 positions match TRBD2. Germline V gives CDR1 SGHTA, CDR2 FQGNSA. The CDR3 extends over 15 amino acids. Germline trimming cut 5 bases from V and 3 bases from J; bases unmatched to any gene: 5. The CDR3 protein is CASSQRGVVKNIQYF. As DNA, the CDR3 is TGTGCCAGCAGCCAGCGGGGGGTGGTCAAAAACATTCAGTACTTC.

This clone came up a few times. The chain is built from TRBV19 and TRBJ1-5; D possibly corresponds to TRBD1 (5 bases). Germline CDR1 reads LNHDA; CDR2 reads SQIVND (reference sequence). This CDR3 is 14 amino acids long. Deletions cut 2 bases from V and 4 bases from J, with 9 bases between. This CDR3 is CASSIRGGNQPQHF. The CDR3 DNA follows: TGTGCCAGTAGTATAAGGGGAGGGAATCAGCCCCAGCATTTT. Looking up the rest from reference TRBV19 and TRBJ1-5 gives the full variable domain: DGGITQSPKYLFRKEGQNVTLSCEQNLNHDAMYWYRQDPGQGLRLIYYSQIVNDFQKGDIAEGYSVSREKKESFPLTVTSAQKNPTAFYLCASSIRGGNQPQHFGDGTRLSIL.

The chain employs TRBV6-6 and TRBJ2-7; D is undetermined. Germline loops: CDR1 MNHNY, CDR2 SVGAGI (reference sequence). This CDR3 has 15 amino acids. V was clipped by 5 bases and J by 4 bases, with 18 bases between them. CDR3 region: CASSHHEKAVYEQYF. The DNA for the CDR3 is TGTGCCAGCAGTCACCACGAGAAGGCGGTTTACGAGCAGTACTTC.

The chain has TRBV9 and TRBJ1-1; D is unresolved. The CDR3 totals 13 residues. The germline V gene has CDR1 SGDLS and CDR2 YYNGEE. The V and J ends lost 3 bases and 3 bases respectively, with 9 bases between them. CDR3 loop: CASSGRRDTEAFF. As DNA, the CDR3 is TGTGCCAGCAGCGGCCGGAGGGACACTGAAGCTTTCTTT.